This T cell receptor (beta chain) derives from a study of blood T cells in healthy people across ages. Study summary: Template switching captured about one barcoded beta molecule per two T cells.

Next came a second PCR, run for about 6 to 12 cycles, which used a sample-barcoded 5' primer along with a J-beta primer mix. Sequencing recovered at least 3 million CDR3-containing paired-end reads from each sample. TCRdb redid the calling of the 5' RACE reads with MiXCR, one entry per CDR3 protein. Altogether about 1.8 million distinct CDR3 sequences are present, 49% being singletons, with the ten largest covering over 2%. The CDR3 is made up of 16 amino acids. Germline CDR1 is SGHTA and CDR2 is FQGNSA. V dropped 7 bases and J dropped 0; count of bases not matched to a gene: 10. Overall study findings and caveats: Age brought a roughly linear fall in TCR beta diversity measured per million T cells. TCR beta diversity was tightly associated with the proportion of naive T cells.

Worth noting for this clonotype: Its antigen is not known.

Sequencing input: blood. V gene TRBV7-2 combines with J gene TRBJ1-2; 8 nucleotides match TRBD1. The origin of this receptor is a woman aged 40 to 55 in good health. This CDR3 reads CASIRIGQGTNYGYTF. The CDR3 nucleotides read TGTGCCAGCATCCGTATTGGACAGGGTACTAACTATGGCTACACCTTC. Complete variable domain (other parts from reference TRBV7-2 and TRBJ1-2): GAGVSQSPSNKVTEKGKDVELRCDPISGHTALYWYRQSLGQGLEFLIYFQGNSAPDKSGLPSDRFSAERTGGSVSTLTIQRTQQEDSAVYLCASIRIGQGTNYGYTFGSGTRLTVV.